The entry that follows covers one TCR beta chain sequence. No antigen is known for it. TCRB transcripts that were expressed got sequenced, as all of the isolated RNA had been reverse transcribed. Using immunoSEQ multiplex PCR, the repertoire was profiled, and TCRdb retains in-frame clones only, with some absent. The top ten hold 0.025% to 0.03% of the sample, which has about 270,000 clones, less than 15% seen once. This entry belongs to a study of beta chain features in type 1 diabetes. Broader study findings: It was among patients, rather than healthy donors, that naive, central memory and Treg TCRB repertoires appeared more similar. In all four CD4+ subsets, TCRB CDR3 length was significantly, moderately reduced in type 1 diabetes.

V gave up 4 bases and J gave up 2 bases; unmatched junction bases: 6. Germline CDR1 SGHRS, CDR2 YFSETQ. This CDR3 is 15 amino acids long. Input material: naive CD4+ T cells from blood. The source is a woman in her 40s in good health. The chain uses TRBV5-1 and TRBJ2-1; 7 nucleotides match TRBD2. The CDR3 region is CASSPAAGTYNEQFF. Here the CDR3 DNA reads TGCGCCAGCAGCCCCGCAGCGGGGACCTACAATGAGCAGTTCTTC.